The clone carrying this T cell receptor (beta chain) was counted only a few times. Its antigen is unidentified. The germline V gene has CDR1 SGHRS and CDR2 YFSETQ. V shed 4 bases and J 4 bases; nucleotides not matched to a gene: 8. The CDR3 has 15 amino acids. These data come from a study of beta chain features in type 1 diabetes. Whole-study results and caveats: Patients with Type 1 diabetes showed moderately but significantly shorter TCRB CDR3s in all four CD4+ subsets. Unsettled here was the matter of whether HLA type influences TCRB rearrangement. Short templates might get an advantage during PCR, and this would be equal in patients and controls.

What was sequenced were expressed TCRB transcripts, since all of the isolated RNA had been reverse transcribed. Libraries were prepared by immunoSEQ multiplex PCR; TCRdb keeps only in-frame clonotypes and omits some of them. The repertoire holds 300,000 to 350,000 clones, roughly 14% seen once, with roughly 0.015% in the top ten. A CD45RO/CCR7/CD25/CD127/CD95/CD27 panel sorted naive, central memory, regulatory and stem cell-like memory CD4+ cells. Sequences were obtained from naive CD4+ T cells from blood. This chain uses TRBV5-1 with TRBJ1-1; 9 nucleotides align to TRBD1. The receptor's source is a woman younger than 35 with type 1 diabetes. CDR3 sequence (DNA): TGCGCCAGCAGCAGCGGACAGGGGCTGGGCACTGAAGCTTTCTTT. This sequence encodes CASSSGQGLGTEAFF.